The 5 T cell receptor beta chains below come from one sample, sequenced in a study of sequential checkpoint blockade in melanoma. Treatment denoted: randomized to nivolumab then ipilimumab (arm A) or the reverse (arm B). Generated by immunoSEQ multiplex PCR, the TCRdb table keeps only in-frame clones and is missing some. The table lists roughly 5,000 clones, roughly a third of them singletons, with roughly 12% in the top ten. Sequenced here: tumor tissue (inferred from file names), sampled from a patient given nivolumab and ipilimumab in sequence. The receptors come from a human donor with melanoma.

This clone appeared a few times. This chain connects TRBV7-2 to TRBJ1-5; D is possibly TRBD1 (6 bases). Germline CDR1 SGHTA, CDR2 FQGNSA. The CDR3 is 13 amino acids. V shed 5 bases and J shed 6 bases, with 11 bases lying between them. CDR3 in DNA: TGTGCCAGCAGCGAGGGGGTGAGTCAGCCCCAGCATTTT. Residues: CASSEGVSQPQHF.

CDR3 loop: CASREGTGWTEAFF. For the CDR3, the DNA is TGCGCCAGCAGGGAGGGGACAGGTTGGACTGAAGCTTTCTTT. The rearrangement links TRBV5-1 to TRBJ1-1; 8 nucleotides match TRBD1. With 5 bases clipped from V and 5 bases from J, the junction kept 8 bases outside the gene matches. This CDR3 is built from 14 residues. Germline V gene data show CDR1 as SGHRS and CDR2 as YFSETQ. The full variable domain, with the rest looked up from reference TRBV5-1 and TRBJ1-1, is KAGVTQTPRYLIKTRGQQVTLSCSPISGHRSVSWYQQTPGQGLQFLFEYFSETQRNKGNFPGRFSGRQFSNSRSEMNVSTLELGDSALYLCASREGTGWTEAFFGQGTRLTVV.

This clone was observed a few times. This CDR3 reads CSGRLGQGMEAFF. CDR3 in DNA: TGCAGCGGTCGCCTTGGGCAGGGGATGGAAGCTTTCTTT. The gene calls are TRBV29-1 and TRBJ1-1, with D tentatively TRBD1 (6 bases). Germline lookup yields CDR1 SQVTM and CDR2 ANQGSEA. This CDR3 is built from 13 residues. V shed 7 bases and J shed 8 bases, with 20 bases lying between them.

By share, this clone ranks as medium-sized. The gene calls are TRBV4-1 and TRBJ2-2, with unresolved D. The germline V and J ends were trimmed by 0 bases and 2 bases, with 7 bases remaining between them. The CDR3 length is 15 residues. Germline V lookup: CDR1 MGHRA, CDR2 YSYEKL. The CDR3 DNA reads TGCGCCAGCAGCCAAGATGTATATAACACCGGGGAGCTGTTTTTT. This gives the protein CASSQDVYNTGELFF.

This clone was counted many times. The chain employs TRBV11-3 and TRBJ1-1, with 7 bases fitting TRBD1. Looked up from germline, CDR1 is SGHNT and CDR2 is YENEEA. Trimming cost V 1 base and J 0 bases; bases outside gene matches: 5. CDR3 size: 16 residues. CDR3 in amino acids: CASSLGRGRVNTEAFF. The DNA for the CDR3 is TGTGCCAGCAGCTTAGGCAGGGGGAGGGTGAACACTGAAGCTTTCTTT.